This T cell receptor beta chain originates from a study of human T cells and chemical hapten exposure. By sample fraction, this clonotype is medium-sized. Total RNA extraction was carried out from unfractionated whole blood. TCRdb independently ran MiXCR on the 5' RACE reads; one entry per CDR3 protein. The repertoire holds approximately 150,000 distinct CDR3 sequences, with around 4% as singletons. The germline V gene has CDR1 DFQATT and CDR2 SNEGSKA (reference sequence). CDR3 length equals 13 residues. V was trimmed by 5 bases and J by 3 bases, leaving 14 bases between them. The chain is built from TRBV20-1 and TRBJ2-7; maybe TRBD2 (6 bases). The sequence came from a female donor in good health. The CDR3 nucleotides are TGCAGTGCTGGTAGCGGAGACTACTACGAGCAGTACTTC. Translating it yields CSAGSGDYYEQYF.